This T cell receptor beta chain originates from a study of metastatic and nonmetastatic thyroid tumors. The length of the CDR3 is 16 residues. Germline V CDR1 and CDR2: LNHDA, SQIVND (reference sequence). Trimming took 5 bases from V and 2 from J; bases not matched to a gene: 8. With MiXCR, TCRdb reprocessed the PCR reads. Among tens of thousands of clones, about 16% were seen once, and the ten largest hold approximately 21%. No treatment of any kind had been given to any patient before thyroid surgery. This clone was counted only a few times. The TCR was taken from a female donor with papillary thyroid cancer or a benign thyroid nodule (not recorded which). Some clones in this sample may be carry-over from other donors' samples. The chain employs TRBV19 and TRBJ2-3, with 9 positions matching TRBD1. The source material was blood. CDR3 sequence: CASSLTGGSFTDTQYF. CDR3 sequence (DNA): TGTGCCAGTAGTCTAACAGGGGGCAGTTTCACAGATACGCAGTATTTT.